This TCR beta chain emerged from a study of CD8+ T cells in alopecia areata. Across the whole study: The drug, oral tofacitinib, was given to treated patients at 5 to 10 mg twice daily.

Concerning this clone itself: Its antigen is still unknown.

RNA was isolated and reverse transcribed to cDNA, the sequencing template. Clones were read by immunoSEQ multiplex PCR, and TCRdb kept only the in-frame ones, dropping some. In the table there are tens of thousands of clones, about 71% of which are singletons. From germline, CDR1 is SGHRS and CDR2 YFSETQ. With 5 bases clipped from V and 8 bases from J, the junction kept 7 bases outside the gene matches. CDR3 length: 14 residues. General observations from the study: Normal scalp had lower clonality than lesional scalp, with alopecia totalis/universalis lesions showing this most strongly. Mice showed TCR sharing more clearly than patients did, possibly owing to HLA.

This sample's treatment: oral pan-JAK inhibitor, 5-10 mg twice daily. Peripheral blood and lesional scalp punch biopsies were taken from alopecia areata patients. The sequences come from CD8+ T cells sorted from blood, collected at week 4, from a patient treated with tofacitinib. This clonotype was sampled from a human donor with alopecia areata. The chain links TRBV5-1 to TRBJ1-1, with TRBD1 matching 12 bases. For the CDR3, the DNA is TGCGCCAGCAGTGCCGGGACAGGGGGCGAGGAAGCTTTCTTT. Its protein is CASSAGTGGEEAFF.